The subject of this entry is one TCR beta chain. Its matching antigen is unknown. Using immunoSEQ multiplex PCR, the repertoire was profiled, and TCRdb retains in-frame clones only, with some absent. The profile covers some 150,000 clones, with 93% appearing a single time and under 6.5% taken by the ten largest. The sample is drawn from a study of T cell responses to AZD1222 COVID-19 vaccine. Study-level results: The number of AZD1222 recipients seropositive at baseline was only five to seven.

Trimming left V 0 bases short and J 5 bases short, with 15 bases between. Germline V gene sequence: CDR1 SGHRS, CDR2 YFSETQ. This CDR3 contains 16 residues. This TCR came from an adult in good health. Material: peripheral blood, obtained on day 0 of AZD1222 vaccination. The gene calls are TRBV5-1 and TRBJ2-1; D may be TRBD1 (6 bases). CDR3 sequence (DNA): TGCGCCAGCAGCTTGGGGGTTCAGGGGAATCACAATGAGCAGTTCTTC. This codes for CASSLGVQGNHNEQFF.